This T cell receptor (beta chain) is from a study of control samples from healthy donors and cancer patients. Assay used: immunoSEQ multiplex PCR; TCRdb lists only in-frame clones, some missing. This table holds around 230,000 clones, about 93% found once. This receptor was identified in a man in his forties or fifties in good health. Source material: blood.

The CDR3 reads CASSRGSVPTGELFF. DNA of the CDR3: TGTGCCAGCAGCCGAGGGTCAGTTCCCACCGGGGAGCTGTTTTTT. The chain carries TRBV7-8 and TRBJ2-2, with a weak D call TRBD2 (5 bases). The V end lost 5 bases, the J end lost 4 bases, and 14 bases lay between the germline ends. Per the germline V gene, CDR1 is SGHVS and CDR2 is FQNEAQ. This CDR3 has 15 residues.